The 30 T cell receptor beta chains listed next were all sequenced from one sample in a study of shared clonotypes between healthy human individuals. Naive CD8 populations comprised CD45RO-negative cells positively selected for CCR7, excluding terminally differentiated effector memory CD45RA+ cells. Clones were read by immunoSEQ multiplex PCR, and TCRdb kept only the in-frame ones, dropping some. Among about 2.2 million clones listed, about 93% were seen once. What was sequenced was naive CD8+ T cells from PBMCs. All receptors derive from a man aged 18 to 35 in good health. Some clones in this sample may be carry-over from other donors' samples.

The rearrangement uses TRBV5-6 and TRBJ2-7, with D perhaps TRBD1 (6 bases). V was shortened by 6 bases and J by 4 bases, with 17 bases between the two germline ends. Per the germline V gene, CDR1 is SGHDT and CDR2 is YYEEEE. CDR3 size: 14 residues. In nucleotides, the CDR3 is TGTGCCAGCAAACCCCGGGACATCATTTACGAGCAGTACTTC. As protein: CASKPRDIIYEQYF.

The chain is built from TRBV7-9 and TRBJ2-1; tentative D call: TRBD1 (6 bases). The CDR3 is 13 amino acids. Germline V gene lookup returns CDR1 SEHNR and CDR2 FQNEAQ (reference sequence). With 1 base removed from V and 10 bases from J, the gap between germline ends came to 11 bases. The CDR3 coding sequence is TGTGCCAGCAGCTTAGACAGGGCGAAAGAGCAGTTCTTC. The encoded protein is CASSLDRAKEQFF.

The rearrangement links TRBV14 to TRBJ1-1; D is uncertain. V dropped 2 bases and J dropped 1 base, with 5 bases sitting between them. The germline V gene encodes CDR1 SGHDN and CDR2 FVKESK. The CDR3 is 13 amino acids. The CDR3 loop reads CASSQRWNTEAFF. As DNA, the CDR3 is TGTGCCAGCAGCCAAAGATGGAACACTGAAGCTTTCTTT.

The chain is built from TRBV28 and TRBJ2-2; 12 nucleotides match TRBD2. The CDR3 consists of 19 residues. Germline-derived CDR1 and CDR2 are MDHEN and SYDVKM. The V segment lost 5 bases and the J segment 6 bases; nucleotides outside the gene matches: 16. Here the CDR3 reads CASSPGTSGPEVGAGELFF. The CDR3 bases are TGTGCCAGCAGTCCCGGGACTAGCGGGCCAGAGGTAGGTGCCGGGGAGCTGTTTTTT. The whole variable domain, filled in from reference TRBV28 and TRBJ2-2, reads DVKVTQSSRYLVKRTGEKVFLECVQDMDHENMFWYRQDPGLGLRLIYFSYDVKMKEKGDIPEGYSVSREKKERFSLILESASTNQTSMYLCASSPGTSGPEVGAGELFFGEGSRLTVL.

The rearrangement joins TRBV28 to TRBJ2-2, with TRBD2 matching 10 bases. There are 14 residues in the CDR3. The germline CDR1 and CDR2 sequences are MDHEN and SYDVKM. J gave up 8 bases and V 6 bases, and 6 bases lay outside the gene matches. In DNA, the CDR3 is TGTGCCAGCAGCTCTCTAGCGGGAGATGGGGAGCTGTTTTTT. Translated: CASSSLAGDGELFF.

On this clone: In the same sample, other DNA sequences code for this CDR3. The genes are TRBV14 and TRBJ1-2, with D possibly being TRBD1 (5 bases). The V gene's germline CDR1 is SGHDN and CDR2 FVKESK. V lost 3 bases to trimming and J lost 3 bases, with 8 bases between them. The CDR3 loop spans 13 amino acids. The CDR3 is CASSQGRYYGYTF. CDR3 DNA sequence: TGTGCCAGCAGCCAGGGACGGTACTATGGCTACACCTTC. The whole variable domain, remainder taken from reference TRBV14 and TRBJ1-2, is EAGVTQFPSHSVIEKGQTVTLRCDPISGHDNLYWYRRVMGKEIKFLLHFVKESKQDESGMPNNRFLAERTGGTYSTLKVQPAELEDSGVYFCASSQGRYYGYTFGSGTRLTVV.

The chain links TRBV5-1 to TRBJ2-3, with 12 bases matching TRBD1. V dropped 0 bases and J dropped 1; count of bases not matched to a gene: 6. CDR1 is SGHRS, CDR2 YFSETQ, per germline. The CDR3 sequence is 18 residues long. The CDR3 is CASSLGLGTGGRTDTQYF. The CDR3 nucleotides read TGCGCCAGCAGCTTGGGACTCGGGACAGGGGGCCGCACAGATACGCAGTATTTT.

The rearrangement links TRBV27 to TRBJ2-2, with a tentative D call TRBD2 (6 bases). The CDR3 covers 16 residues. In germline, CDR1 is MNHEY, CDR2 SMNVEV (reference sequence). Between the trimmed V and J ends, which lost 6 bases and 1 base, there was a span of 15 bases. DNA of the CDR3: TGTGCCAGCAGCCCTATCCGGGACTTGAACACCGGGGAGCTGTTTTTT. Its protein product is CASSPIRDLNTGELFF.

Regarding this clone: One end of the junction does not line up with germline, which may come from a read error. Written as DNA, the CDR3 is TGTGCCAGTAGTCTGCGGTCGGATATGCAGTATTTT. Encoded protein: CASSLRSDMQYF. This chain connects TRBV19 to TRBJ2-3; D gene ambiguous. The CDR3 is 12 amino acids. The germline V gene encodes CDR1 LNHDA and CDR2 SQIVND (reference sequence).

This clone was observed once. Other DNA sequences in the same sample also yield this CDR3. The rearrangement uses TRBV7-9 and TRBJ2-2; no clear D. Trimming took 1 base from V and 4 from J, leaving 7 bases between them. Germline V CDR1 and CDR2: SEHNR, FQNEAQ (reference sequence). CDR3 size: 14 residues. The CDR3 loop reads CASSLVGGTGELFF. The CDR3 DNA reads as TGTGCCAGCAGCTTAGTCGGCGGCACCGGGGAGCTGTTTTTT.

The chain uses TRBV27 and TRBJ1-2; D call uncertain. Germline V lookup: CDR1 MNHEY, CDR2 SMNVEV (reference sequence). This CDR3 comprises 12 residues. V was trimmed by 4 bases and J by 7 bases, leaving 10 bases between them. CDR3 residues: CASSSLNSGYTF. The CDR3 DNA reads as TGTGCCAGCAGTTCACTGAATAGTGGCTACACCTTC.

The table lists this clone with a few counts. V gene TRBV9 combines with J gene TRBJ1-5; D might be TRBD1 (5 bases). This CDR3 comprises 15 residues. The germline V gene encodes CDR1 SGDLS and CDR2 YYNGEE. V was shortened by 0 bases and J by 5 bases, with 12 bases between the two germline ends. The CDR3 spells CASSVGQGLYQPQHF. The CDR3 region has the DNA TGTGCCAGCAGCGTAGGGCAGGGCCTCTATCAGCCCCAGCATTTT. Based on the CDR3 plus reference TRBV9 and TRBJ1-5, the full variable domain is DSGVTQTPKHLITATGQRVTLRCSPRSGDLSVYWYQQSLDQGLQFLIQYYNGEERAKGNILERFSAQQFPDLHSELNLSSLELGDSALYFCASSVGQGLYQPQHFGDGTRLSIL.

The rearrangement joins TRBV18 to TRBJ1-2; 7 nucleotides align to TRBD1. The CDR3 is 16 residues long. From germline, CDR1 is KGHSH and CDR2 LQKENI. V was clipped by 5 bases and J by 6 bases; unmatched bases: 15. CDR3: CASSSRRGPHEHGYTF. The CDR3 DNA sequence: TGTGCCAGCTCATCCCGGAGGGGGCCCCACGAACATGGCTACACCTTC.

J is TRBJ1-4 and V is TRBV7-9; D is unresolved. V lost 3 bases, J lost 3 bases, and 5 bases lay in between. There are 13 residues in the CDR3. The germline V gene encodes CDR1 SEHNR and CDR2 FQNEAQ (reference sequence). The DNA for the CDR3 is TGTGCCAGCAGCTTTAAGTCTAATGAAAAACTGTTTTTT. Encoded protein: CASSFKSNEKLFF.

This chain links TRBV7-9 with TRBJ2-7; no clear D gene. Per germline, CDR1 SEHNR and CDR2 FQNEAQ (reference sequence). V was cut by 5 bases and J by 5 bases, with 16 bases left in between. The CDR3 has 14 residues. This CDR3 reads CASSLPRGMDEQYF. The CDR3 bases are TGTGCCAGCAGCCTTCCACGTGGAATGGACGAGCAGTACTTC.

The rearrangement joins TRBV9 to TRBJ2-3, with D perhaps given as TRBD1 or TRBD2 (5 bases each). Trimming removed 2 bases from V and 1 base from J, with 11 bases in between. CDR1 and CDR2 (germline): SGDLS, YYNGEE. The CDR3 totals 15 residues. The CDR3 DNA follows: TGTGCCAGCAGCGTCGAGGGGTATCGCACAGATACGCAGTATTTT. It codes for CASSVEGYRTDTQYF. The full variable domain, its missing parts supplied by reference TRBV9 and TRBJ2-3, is DSGVTQTPKHLITATGQRVTLRCSPRSGDLSVYWYQQSLDQGLQFLIQYYNGEERAKGNILERFSAQQFPDLHSELNLSSLELGDSALYFCASSVEGYRTDTQYFGPGTRLTVL.

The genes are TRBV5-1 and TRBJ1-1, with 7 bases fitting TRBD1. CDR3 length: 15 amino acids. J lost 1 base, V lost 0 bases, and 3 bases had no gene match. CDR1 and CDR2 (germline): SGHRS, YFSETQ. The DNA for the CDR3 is TGCGCCAGCAGCTTGGACCCAGGGGGGAACACTGAAGCTTTCTTT. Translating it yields CASSLDPGGNTEAFF.

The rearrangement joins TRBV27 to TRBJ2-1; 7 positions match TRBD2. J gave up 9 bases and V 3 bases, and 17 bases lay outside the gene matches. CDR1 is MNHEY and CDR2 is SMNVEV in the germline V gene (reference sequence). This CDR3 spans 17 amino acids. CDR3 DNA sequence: TGTGCCAGCAGTTTGATAGGGATTGGACTAGTGGGTATTGAGCAGTTCTTC. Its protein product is CASSLIGIGLVGIEQFF.

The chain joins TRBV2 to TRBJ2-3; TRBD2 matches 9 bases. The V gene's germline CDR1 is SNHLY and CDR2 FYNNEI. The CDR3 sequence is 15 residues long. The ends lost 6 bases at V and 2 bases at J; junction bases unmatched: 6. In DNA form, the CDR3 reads TGTGCCAGCAGCGGGACTAGCAGATACACAGATACGCAGTATTTT. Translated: CASSGTSRYTDTQYF.

CDR3 DNA: TGTGCCAGCAGTTACTCCCCGGGACCGTCTCCCTACGAGCAGTACTTC. Translated, it gives CASSYSPGPSPYEQYF. The chain is built from TRBV6-5 and TRBJ2-7; perhaps D is TRBD1 or TRBD2 (5 bases each). V was pared by 0 bases and J by 2 bases, with 14 bases between. Germline CDR1 and CDR2: MNHEY and SVGAGI. The CDR3 is 16 residues long.

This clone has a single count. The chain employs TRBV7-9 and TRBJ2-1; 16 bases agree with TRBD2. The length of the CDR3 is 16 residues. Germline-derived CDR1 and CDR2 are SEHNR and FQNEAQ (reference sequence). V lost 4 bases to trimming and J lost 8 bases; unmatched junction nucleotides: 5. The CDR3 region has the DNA TGTGCCAGCAGCTCCGGGACTAGCGGGAGGGCCGATGAGCAGTTCTTC. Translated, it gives CASSSGTSGRADEQFF.

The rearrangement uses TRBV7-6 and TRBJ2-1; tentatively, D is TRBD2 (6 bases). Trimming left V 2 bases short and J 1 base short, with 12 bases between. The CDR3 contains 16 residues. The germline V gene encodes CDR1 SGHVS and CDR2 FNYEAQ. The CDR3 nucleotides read TGTGCCAGCAGCTTATGGGCTAGCGTTTCCTACAATGAGCAGTTCTTC. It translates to CASSLWASVSYNEQFF. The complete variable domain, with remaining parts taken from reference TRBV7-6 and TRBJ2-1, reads GAGVSQSPRYKVTKRGQDVALRCDPISGHVSLYWYRQALGQGPEFLTYFNYEAQQDKSGLPNDRFSAERPEGSISTLTIQRTEQRDSAMYRCASSLWASVSYNEQFFGPGTRLTVL.

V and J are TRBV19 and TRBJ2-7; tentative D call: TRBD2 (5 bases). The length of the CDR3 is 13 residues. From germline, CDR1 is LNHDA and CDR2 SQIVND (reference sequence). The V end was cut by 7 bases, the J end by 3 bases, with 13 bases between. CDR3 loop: CASTGGPFYEQYF. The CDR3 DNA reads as TGTGCCAGTACGGGCGGGCCGTTCTACGAGCAGTACTTC.

CDR3 nucleotide sequence: TGTGCCAGCAGTTTAGCAGCGACGGACTCCTACGAGCAGTACTTC. It is translated as CASSLAATDSYEQYF. The genes are TRBV27 and TRBJ2-7, with D hard to call. V shed 2 bases and J shed 0 bases, with 11 bases lying between them. This CDR3 spans 15 amino acids. Looked up from germline, CDR1 is MNHEY and CDR2 is SMNVEV (reference sequence).

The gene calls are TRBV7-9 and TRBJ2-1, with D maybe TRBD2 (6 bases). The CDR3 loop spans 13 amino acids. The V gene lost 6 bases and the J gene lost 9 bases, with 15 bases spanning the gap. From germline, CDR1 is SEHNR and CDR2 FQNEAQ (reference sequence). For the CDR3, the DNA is TGTGCCAGCAGAGGAGGGGTCTTGGGTGAGCAGTTCTTC. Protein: CASRGGVLGEQFF.

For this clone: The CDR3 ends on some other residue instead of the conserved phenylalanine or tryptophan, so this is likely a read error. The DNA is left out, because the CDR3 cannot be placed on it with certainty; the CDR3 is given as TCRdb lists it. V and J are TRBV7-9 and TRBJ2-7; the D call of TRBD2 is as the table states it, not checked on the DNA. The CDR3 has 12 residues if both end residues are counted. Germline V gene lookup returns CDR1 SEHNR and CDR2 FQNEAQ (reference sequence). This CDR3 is CASSFGDTEGRL.

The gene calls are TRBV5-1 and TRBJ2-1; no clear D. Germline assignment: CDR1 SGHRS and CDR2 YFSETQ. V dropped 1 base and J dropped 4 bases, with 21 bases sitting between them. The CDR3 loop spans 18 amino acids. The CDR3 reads CASSLFLRGVIGYNEQFF. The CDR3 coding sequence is TGCGCCAGCAGCTTGTTTCTCCGAGGAGTCATTGGATACAATGAGCAGTTCTTC.

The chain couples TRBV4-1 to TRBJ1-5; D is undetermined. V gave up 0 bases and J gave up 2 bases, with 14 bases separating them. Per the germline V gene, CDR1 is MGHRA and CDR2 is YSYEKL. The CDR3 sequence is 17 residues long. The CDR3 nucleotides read TGCGCCAGCAGCCAAGATGAAGGTTACCCAGGCAATCAGCCCCAGCATTTT. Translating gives CASSQDEGYPGNQPQHF.

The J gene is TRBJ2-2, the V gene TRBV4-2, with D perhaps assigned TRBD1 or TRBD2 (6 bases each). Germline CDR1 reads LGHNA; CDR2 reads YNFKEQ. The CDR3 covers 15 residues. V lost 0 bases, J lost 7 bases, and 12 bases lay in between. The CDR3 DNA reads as TGTGCCAGCAGCCAAGATACGGGGGCCGGCGGGGAGCTGTTTTTT. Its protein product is CASSQDTGAGGELFF.

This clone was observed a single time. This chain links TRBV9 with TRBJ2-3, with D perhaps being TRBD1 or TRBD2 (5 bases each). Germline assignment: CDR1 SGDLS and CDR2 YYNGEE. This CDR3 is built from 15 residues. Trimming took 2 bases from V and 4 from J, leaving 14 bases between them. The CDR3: CASSVSGLGADTQYF. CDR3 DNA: TGTGCCAGCAGCGTCTCGGGTCTGGGGGCAGATACGCAGTATTTT.